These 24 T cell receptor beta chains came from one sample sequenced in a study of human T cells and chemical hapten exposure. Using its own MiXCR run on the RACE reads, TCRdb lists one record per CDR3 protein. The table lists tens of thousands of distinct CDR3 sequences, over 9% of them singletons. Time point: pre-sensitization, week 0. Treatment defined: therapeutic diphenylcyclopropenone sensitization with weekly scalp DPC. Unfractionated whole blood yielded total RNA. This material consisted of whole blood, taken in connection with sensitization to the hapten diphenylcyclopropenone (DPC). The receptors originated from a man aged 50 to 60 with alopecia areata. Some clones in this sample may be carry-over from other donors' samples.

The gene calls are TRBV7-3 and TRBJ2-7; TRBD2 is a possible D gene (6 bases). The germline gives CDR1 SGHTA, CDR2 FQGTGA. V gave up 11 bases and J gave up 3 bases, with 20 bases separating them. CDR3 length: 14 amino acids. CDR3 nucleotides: TGTGCCTTACCCAGGCGGGGCCAGTGCTACGAGCAGTACTTC. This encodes CALPRRGQCYEQYF.

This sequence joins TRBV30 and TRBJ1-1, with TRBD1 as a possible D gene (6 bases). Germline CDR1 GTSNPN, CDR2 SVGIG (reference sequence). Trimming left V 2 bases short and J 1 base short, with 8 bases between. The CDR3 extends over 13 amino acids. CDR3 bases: TGTGCCTGGAGTTGGGGGCGGAACACTGAAGCTTTCTTT. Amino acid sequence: CAWSWGRNTEAFF. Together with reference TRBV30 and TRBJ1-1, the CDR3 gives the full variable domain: SQTIHQWPATLVQPVGSPLSLECTVEGTSNPNLYWYRQAAGRGLQLLFYSVGIGQISSEVPQNLSASRPQDRQFILSSKKLLLSDSGFYLCAWSWGRNTEAFFGQGTRLTVV.

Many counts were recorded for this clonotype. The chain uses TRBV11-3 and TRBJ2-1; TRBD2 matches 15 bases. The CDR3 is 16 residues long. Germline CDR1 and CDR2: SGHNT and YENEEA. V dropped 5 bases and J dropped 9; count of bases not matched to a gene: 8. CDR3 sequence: CASSNRTSGRVGEQFF. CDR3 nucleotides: TGTGCCAGCAGCAACCGGACTAGCGGGAGGGTGGGTGAGCAGTTCTTC. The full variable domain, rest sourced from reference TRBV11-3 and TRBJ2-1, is EAGVVQSPRYKIIEKKQPVAFWCNPISGHNTLYWYLQNLGQGPELLIRYENEEAVDDSQLPKDRFSAERLKGVDSTLKIQPAELGDSAVYLCASSNRTSGRVGEQFFGPGTRLTVL.

This CDR3 is CASSNDRALGTGELFF. CDR3 in DNA: TGTGCCAGCAGTAACGACAGGGCCCTGGGCACCGGGGAGCTGTTTTTT. J is TRBJ2-2 and V is TRBV6-5; 7 nucleotides align to TRBD1. The CDR3 loop spans 16 amino acids. Germline assignment: CDR1 MNHEY and CDR2 SVGAGI. V dropped 5 bases and J dropped 4; count of bases not matched to a gene: 10.

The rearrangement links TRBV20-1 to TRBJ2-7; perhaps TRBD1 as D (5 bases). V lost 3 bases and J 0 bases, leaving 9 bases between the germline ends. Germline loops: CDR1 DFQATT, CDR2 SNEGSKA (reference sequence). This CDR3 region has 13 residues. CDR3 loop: CSASGRDSYEQYF. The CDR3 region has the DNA TGCAGTGCTAGCGGCAGGGACTCCTACGAGCAGTACTTC.

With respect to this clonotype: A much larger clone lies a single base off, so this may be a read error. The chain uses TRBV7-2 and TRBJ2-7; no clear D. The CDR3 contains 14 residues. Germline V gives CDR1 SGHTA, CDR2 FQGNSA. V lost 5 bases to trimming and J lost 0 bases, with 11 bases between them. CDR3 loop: CASSPGRVSYEQYF. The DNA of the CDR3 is TGTGCCAGCAGCCCCGGACGGGTCTCCTACGAGCAGTACTTC. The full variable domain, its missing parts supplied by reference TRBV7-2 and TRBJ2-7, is GAGVSQSPSNKVTEKGKDVELRCDPISGHTALYWYRQSLGQGLEFLIYFQGNSAPDKSGLPSDRFSAERTGGSVSTLTIQRTQQEDSAVYLCASSPGRVSYEQYFGPGTRLTVT.

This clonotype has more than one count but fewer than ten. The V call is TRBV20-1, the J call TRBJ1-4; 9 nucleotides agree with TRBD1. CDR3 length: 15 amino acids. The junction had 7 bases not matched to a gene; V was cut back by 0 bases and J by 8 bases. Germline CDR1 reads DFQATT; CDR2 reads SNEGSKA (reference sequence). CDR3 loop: CSAREAGQGGEKLFF. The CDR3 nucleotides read TGCAGTGCTAGAGAGGCGGGACAGGGAGGAGAAAAACTGTTTTTT.

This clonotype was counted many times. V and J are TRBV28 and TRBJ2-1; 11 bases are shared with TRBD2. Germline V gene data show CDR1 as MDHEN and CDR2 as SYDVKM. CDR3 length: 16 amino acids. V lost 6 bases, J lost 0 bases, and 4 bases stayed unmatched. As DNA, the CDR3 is TGTGCCAGCAGGACTAGCGGGATGAGCTCCTACAATGAGCAGTTCTTC. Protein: CASRTSGMSSYNEQFF.

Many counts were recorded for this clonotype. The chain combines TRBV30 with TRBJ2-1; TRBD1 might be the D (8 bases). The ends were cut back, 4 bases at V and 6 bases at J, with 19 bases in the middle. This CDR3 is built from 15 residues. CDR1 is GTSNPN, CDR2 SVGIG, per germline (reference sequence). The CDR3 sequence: CAWTRGQGGFNEQFF. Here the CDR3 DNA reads TGTGCCTGGACTCGAGGACAGGGAGGGTTCAATGAGCAGTTCTTC.

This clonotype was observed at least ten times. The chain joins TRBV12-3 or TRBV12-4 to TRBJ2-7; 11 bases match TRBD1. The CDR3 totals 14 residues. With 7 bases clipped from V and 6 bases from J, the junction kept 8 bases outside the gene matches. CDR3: CASTLTGTGGEQYF. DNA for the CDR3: TGTGCCAGCACCTTGACGGGGACAGGGGGCGAGCAGTACTTC.

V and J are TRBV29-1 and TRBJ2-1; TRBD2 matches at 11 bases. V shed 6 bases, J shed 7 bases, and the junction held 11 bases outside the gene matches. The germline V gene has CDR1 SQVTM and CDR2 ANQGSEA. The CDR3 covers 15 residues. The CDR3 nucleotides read TGCAGCGTACCGACCACTAGCGGGAGTGATAATGAGCAGTTCTTC. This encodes CSVPTTSGSDNEQFF.

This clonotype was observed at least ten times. The CDR3 sequence is CASSPGSSYNEQFF. CDR3 coding DNA: TGTGCCAGCAGTCCAGGGAGCTCCTACAATGAGCAGTTCTTC. The chain has TRBV27 and TRBJ2-1; D tentatively fits TRBD1 or TRBD2 (5 bases each). Trimming stripped 5 bases from V and 0 bases from J, with 8 bases between. Per germline, CDR1 MNHEY and CDR2 SMNVEV (reference sequence). The CDR3 is made up of 14 amino acids.

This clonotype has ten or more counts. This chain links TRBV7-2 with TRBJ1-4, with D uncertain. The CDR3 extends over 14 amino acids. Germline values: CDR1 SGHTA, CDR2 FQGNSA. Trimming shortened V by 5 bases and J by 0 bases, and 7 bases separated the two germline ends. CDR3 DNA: TGTGCCAGCAGCCAGCGTGCAACTAATGAAAAACTGTTTTTT. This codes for CASSQRATNEKLFF.

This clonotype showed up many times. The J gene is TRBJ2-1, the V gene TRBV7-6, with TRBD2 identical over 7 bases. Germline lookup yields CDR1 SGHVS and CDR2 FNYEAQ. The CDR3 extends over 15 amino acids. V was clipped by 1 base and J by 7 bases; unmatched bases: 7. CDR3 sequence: CASSLDPSGRNEQFF. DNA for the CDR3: TGTGCCAGCAGCTTAGATCCTAGCGGTAGGAATGAGCAGTTCTTC. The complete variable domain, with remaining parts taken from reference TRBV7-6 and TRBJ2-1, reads GAGVSQSPRYKVTKRGQDVALRCDPISGHVSLYWYRQALGQGPEFLTYFNYEAQQDKSGLPNDRFSAERPEGSISTLTIQRTEQRDSAMYRCASSLDPSGRNEQFFGPGTRLTVL.

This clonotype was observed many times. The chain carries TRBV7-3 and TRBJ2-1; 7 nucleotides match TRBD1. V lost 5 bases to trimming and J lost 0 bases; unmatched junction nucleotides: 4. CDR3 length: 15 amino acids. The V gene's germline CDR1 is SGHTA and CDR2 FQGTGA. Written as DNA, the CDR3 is TGTGCCAGCAGCCTGGACAGGAACTCCTACAATGAGCAGTTCTTC. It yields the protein CASSLDRNSYNEQFF.

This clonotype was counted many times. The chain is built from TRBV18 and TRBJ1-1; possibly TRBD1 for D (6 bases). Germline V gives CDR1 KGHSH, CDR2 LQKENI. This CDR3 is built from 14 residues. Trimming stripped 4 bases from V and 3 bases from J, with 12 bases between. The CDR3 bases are TGTGCCAGCTCACAACAGGGAGAGGACACTGAAGCTTTCTTT. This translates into CASSQQGEDTEAFF.

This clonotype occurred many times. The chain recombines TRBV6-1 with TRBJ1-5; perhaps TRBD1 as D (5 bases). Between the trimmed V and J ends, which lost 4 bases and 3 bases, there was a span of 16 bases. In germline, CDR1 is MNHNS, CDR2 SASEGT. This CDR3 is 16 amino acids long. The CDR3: CASSGGLGVVNQPQHF. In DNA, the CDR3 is TGTGCCAGCAGTGGGGGCCTGGGCGTTGTCAATCAGCCCCAGCATTTT.

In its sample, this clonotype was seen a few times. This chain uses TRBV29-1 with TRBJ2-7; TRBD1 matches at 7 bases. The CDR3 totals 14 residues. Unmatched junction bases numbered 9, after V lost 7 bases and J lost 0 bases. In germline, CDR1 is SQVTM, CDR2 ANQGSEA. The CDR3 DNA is TGCAGCGCTAAAGACAGGGATCACTCCTACGAGCAGTACTTC. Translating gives CSAKDRDHSYEQYF.

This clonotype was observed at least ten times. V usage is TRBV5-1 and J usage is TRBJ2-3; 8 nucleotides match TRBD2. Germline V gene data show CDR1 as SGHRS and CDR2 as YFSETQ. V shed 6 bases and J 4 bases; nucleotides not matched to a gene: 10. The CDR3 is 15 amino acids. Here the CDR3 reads CASTGGAAYADTQYF. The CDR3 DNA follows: TGCGCCAGCACGGGAGGGGCAGCCTACGCAGATACGCAGTATTTT.

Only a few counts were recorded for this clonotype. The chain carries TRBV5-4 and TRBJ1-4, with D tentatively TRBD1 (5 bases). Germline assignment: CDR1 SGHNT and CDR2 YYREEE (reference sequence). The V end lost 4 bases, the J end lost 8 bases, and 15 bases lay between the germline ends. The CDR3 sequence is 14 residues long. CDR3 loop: CASSVSGTVEKLFF. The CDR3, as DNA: TGTGCCAGCAGCGTTTCAGGGACTGTCGAAAAACTGTTTTTT. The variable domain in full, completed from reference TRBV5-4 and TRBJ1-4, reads ETGVTQSPTHLIKTRGQQVTLRCSSQSGHNTVSWYQQALGQGPQFIFQYYREEENGRGNFPPRFSGLQFPNYSSELNVNALELDDSALYLCASSVSGTVEKLFFGSGTQLSVL.

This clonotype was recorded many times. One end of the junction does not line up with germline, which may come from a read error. CDR3 protein: CASSSAGSASFEQYF. The DNA of the CDR3 is TGTGCCAGCAGTTCCGCTGGTAGCGCCTCCTTCGAGCAGTACTTC. The chain carries TRBV12-3 or TRBV12-4 and TRBJ2-7; a weak D match, TRBD2 (5 bases). The CDR3 has 15 amino acids.

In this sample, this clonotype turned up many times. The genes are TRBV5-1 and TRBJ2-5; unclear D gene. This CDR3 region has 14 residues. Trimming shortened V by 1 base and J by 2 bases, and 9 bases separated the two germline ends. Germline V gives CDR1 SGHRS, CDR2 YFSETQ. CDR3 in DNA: TGCGCCAGCAGCTTGAGGGCAGCACAAGAGACCCAGTACTTC. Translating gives CASSLRAAQETQYF.

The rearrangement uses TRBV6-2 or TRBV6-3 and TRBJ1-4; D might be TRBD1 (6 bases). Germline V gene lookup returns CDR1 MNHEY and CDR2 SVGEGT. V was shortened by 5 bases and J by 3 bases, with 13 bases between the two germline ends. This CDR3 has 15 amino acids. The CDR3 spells CASSLSRGANEKLFF. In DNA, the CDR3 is TGTGCCAGCAGTCTCTCCAGGGGAGCTAATGAAAAACTGTTTTTT.

CDR3 nucleotides: TGTGCCAGCAGCGCCGGGGTAACAACAGATACGCAGTATTTT. It specifies CASSAGVTTDTQYF. This sequence joins TRBV9 and TRBJ2-3; a weak D match, TRBD2 (5 bases). The V and J ends lost 3 bases and 3 bases respectively, with 11 bases between them. The germline V gene encodes CDR1 SGDLS and CDR2 YYNGEE. The CDR3 is 14 amino acids.